A selection of T cell receptor beta chains follows, all from one sample in a study of blood T cell repertoires in COVID-19. Assay used: immunoSEQ multiplex PCR; TCRdb lists only in-frame clones, some missing. The sample contains about 200,000 clones, around four fifths of which appear only once. Sequencing was carried out using peripheral blood. The receptors come from a man aged 55 to 69 with COVID-19, enrolled during active disease. Each CDR3 is given with its conserved first and last residue. Each record gives: V gene, D gene, clone size, J gene, CDR3 DNA, CDR3 protein. The D gene is left open where the match is weak. Size is stated for part of the rows, as once, few or many counts, or as a class when the clone is expanded.

TRBV7-8	TRBD1	few	TRBJ1-1	TGTGCCAGCAGCTTAGTCTCGGGACAGCCGAACACTGAAGCTTTCTTT	CASSLVSGQPNTEAFF
TRBV27	-	-	TRBJ1-3	TGTGCCAGCAAGTCCACCGGGTCCTACTCTGGAAACACCATATATTTT	CASKSTGSYSGNTIYF
TRBV6-5	-	-	TRBJ1-1	TGTGCCAGCACCACGGGGGGTTTTACTGAAGCTTTCTTT	CASTTGGFTEAFF
TRBV28	-	-	TRBJ2-1	TGTGCCAGCAGTACTCCGACGGGATCTGATGAGCAGTTCTTC	CASSTPTGSDEQFF
TRBV5-4	TRBD1	-	TRBJ2-2	TGTGCCAGCAGCCCCCCCCGACAGGGGTCGAACACCGGGGAGCTGTTTTTT	CASSPPRQGSNTGELFF
TRBV3-1/TRBV3-2	-	-	TRBJ1-5	TGTGCCAGCAGCCAAAGGGGGAATGGCAATCAGCCCCAGCATTTT	CASSQRGNGNQPQHF
TRBV30	-	-	TRBJ2-7	TGTGCCTGGAGCGTAGCCCCCTACGAGCAGTACTTC	CAWSVAPYEQYF
TRBV5-4	TRBD2	-	TRBJ2-5	TGTGCCAGCAGTCCGGGAGGAGCGGGTATACAAGAGACCCAGTACTTC	CASSPGGAGIQETQYF
TRBV3-1/TRBV3-2	-	-	TRBJ1-2	TGTGCCAGCAGACAGGGTAACTATGGCTACACCTTC	CASRQGNYGYTF
TRBV6-6	-	-	TRBJ1-1	TGTGCCAGCGGGCCTTCCACTGAAGCTTTCTTT	CASGPSTEAFF
TRBV12-5	TRBD1	-	TRBJ1-4	TGTGCTAGTGGTTTGGCAGGGGGTAGTGAAAAACTGTTTTTT	CASGLAGGSEKLFF
TRBV7-2	-	-	TRBJ1-2	TGTGCCAGCAGCCTACCGACAGCCTCGGGTGGCTACACCTTC	CASSLPTASGGYTF
TRBV5-6	TRBD1	once	TRBJ2-7	TGTGCCAGCAGCCAGACCGGACAGGTCTCCTACGAGCAGTACTTC	CASSQTGQVSYEQYF
TRBV28	TRBD1	-	TRBJ1-3	TGTGCCAGCAGAATGACAGGGGTTAGCTCTGGAAACACCATATATTTT	CASRMTGVSSGNTIYF
TRBV12-3/TRBV12-4	-	-	TRBJ2-3	TGTGCCAGCCAAAGCGCAGATACGCAGTATTTT	CASQSADTQYF
TRBV15	-	-	TRBJ2-6	TGTGCCACCAGCTTCCTTGGGGCCAACGTCCTGACTTTC	CATSFLGANVLTF
TRBV2	TRBD1	once	TRBJ1-5	TGTGCCAGCACTTTCCGGGACAGTCAGCCCCAGCATTTT	CASTFRDSQPQHF
TRBV6-2/TRBV6-3	-	-	TRBJ2-5	TGTGCCAGCAGTTCGGGAAGGGCCGTAGGGCAAGAGACCCAGTACTTC	CASSSGRAVGQETQYF
TRBV12-5	TRBD1	-	TRBJ1-1	TGTGCTAGTGGTTTTGGACAGGGGAACACTGAAGCTTTCTTT	CASGFGQGNTEAFF
TRBV5-1	TRBD1	-	TRBJ2-3	TGCGCCAGCAGCTTGACAGGGGATGGGGCAGATACGCAGTATTTT	CASSLTGDGADTQYF
TRBV7-2	-	-	TRBJ1-1	TGTGCCAGCAGCTTAGCCCGGGAGGCTGAAGCTTTCTTT	CASSLAREAEAFF
TRBV14	-	-	TRBJ1-2	TGTGCCAGCAGCCAAGTGCGGGAGGGCTATGGCTACACCTTC	CASSQVREGYGYTF
TRBV7-9	-	-	TRBJ2-1	TGTGCCAGCAGCTTAGCGAGCTCCTACAATGAGCAGTTCTTC	CASSLASSYNEQFF
TRBV27	-	-	TRBJ1-5	TGTGCCAGCAGGCAACAAGTAGCGGGGGGTCAGCCCCAGCATTTT	CASRQQVAGGQPQHF
TRBV20-1	-	-	TRBJ1-2	TGCAGTGCTAGAGGGGCGGGCGGCTACACCTTC	CSARGAGGYTF
TRBV7-2	-	-	TRBJ1-6	TGTGCCAGCAGCTTGCGACCGGGTCATCGGGATTCACCCCTCCACTTT	CASSLRPGHRDSPLHF
TRBV12-3/TRBV12-4	TRBD1	-	TRBJ1-2	TGTGCCAGCAGAGCCGACAGGGGACAGGGCTACACCTTC	CASRADRGQGYTF
TRBV7-8	-	-	TRBJ1-1	TGTGCCAGCAGACCCCATGCGGGGTTAAACACTGAAGCTTTCTTT	CASRPHAGLNTEAFF
TRBV11-2	TRBD2	-	TRBJ2-1	TGTGCCAGCAGCTTATATGGGACTAGGGGGACGGGGCAGTTCTTC	CASSLYGTRGTGQFF
TRBV4-2	-	few	TRBJ2-3	TGTGCCAGCAGCCAAGATACGTCGGTGGTGGATACGCAGTATTTT	CASSQDTSVVDTQYF
TRBV6-5	TRBD1	-	TRBJ2-7	TGTGCCAGCAGCGGCGGGACAGGGGGCTCGGCGCAGTACTTC	CASSGGTGGSAQYF
TRBV4-2	-	-	TRBJ1-5	TGTGCCAGCAGCCAAGACGCAGGCAATCAGCCCCAGCATTTT	CASSQDAGNQPQHF
TRBV18	-	-	TRBJ1-2	TGTGCCAGCTCACCCAACAGGAATTATGGCTACACCTTC	CASSPNRNYGYTF
TRBV30	-	-	TRBJ1-5	TGTGCCTGGAGTGTACGGGGAGGGAGGCAGCCCCAGCATTTT	CAWSVRGGRQPQHF
TRBV7-2	-	-	TRBJ2-3	TGTGCCAGCAGCTCCCAACTCCAATTTACAGATACGCAGTATTTT	CASSSQLQFTDTQYF
TRBV28	-	-	TRBJ1-6	TGTGCCAGCAGTTTTGACAGTTATAATTCACCCCTCCACTTT	CASSFDSYNSPLHF
TRBV10-3	TRBD1	-	TRBJ1-6	TGTGCCTCGAAAACAGGGGATAATTCACCCCTCCACTTT	CASKTGDNSPLHF
TRBV18	TRBD1	-	TRBJ1-6	TGTGCCAGCTCACGACACAGGGGTTTTACAGATTCACCCCTCCACTTT	CASSRHRGFTDSPLHF
TRBV4-3	-	-	TRBJ1-4	TGCGCCAGCAGCCAAGCGTATCCAGGCAAGCTTGAAAAACTGTTTTTT	CASSQAYPGKLEKLFF
TRBV29-1	TRBD2	-	TRBJ2-7	TGCAGCGTTGCCTTGGCTAGCGGGAACTACGAGCAGTACTTC	CSVALASGNYEQYF
TRBV15	TRBD1	-	TRBJ1-2	TGTGCCACCAGCACCGACAGGGGACCCTTGTCGAGCTACACCTTC	CATSTDRGPLSSYTF
TRBV5-1	TRBD1	-	TRBJ2-5	TGCGCCAGCAGCTTGGGGGGGACAGCCACCCCAGAGACCCAGTACTTC	CASSLGGTATPETQYF
TRBV27	-	-	TRBJ1-1	TGTGCCAGCAGTTCTCCCCCAGGCGTGAACACTGAAGCTTTCTTT	CASSSPPGVNTEAFF
TRBV6-5	-	-	TRBJ1-2	TGTGCCAGCAGACTCGGGGCAGGGGTGTATGGCTACACCTTC	CASRLGAGVYGYTF
TRBV6-5	-	-	TRBJ2-7	TGTGCCAGCAGTTACGGGCAGGGAATAGCTACCTACGAGCAGTACTTC	CASSYGQGIATYEQYF
TRBV18	-	-	TRBJ2-3	TGTGCCAGCTCACCGAGGAGCCGGGACTGGTACACAGATACGCAGTATTTT	CASSPRSRDWYTDTQYF
TRBV6-1	-	-	TRBJ1-5	TGTGCCAGCAGTCCCGGGGGGAGCAATCAGCCCCAGCATTTT	CASSPGGSNQPQHF